These 15 T cell receptor beta chains were sequenced from one sample in a study of cytomegalovirus exposure and HLA in healthy donors. The study ran its PCR with 60 Vbeta and 13 Jbeta primers. Profiled with immunoSEQ multiplex PCR; TCRdb holds only in-frame clones, not every one. The sample includes some 150,000 clones, approximately 76% of them seen just once. The sample consisted of PBMCs. Every receptor here comes from a man in his 60s in good health and CMV-seronegative.

The chain combines TRBV7-6 with TRBJ2-7; no definite D call. CDR1 is SGHVS and CDR2 is FNYEAQ in the germline V gene. The CDR3 runs to 16 residues. V lost 0 bases and J 2 bases, leaving 14 bases between the germline ends. The CDR3 is CASSLASAGEAYEQYF. Written as DNA, the CDR3 is TGTGCCAGCAGCTTAGCGTCGGCAGGTGAAGCCTACGAGCAGTACTTC.

This rearrangement joins TRBV15 to TRBJ2-5, with 8 bases lining up with TRBD1. The germline gives CDR1 LNHNV, CDR2 YYDKDF (reference sequence). The CDR3 is 15 amino acids. Trimming removed 5 bases from V and 4 bases from J; junction bases left unmatched: 9. CDR3 region: CATSGSLGQGETQYF. In DNA, the CDR3 is TGTGCCACCAGCGGAAGCTTAGGACAGGGAGAGACCCAGTACTTC.

CDR3 bases: TGTGCCAGCTCACCACCGGCGGGGGCCCTCGCCGAGCAGTACTTC. Protein: CASSPPAGALAEQYF. The genes are TRBV18 and TRBJ2-7; tentatively, D is TRBD2 (7 bases). Germline V gene sequence: CDR1 KGHSH, CDR2 LQKENI. Trimming cost V 0 bases and J 6 bases, with 15 bases left between them. The CDR3 totals 15 residues.

The chain combines TRBV7-2 with TRBJ2-3, with D hard to call. Germline lookup yields CDR1 SGHTA and CDR2 FQGNSA. The CDR3 length is 14 residues. Trimming removed 3 bases from V and 2 bases from J, with 9 bases in between. This CDR3 reads CASSFGRSTDTQYF. CDR3 nucleotides: TGTGCCAGCAGCTTTGGGCGATCCACAGATACGCAGTATTTT.

This clone was recorded a few times. The chain recombines TRBV29-1 with TRBJ2-3; D possibly corresponds to TRBD1 (5 bases). In germline, CDR1 is SQVTM, CDR2 ANQGSEA. The CDR3 totals 10 residues. Trimming took 7 bases from V and 10 from J, leaving 12 bases between them. CDR3 loop: CSARAGAQYF. CDR3 nucleotides: TGCAGCGCCAGGGCCGGAGCGCAGTATTTT.

The V call is TRBV7-8, the J call TRBJ2-6, with 8 positions matching TRBD1. Germline CDR1 is SGHVS and CDR2 is FQNEAQ. The CDR3 is 18 amino acids. V was clipped by 2 bases and J by 1 base; unmatched bases: 7. CDR3 residues: CASSLIQGASSGANVLTF. The CDR3 DNA is TGTGCCAGCAGCTTAATCCAGGGGGCGAGTTCTGGGGCCAACGTCCTGACTTTC.

This clone was observed a few times. J is TRBJ1-6 and V is TRBV6-1; TRBD1 agrees at 7 bases. Germline lookup yields CDR1 MNHNS and CDR2 SASEGT. V was pared by 3 bases and J by 10 bases, with 3 bases of the junction left unmatched. The CDR3 runs 13 residues. This CDR3 is CASSDDRESPLHF. For the CDR3, the DNA is TGTGCCAGCAGTGACGACAGGGAATCACCCCTCCACTTT.

DNA of the CDR3: TGTGCCAGCAGCCCAGCGACTAGCGGAGAAGAGACCCAGTACTTC. Protein product: CASSPATSGEETQYF. The rearrangement joins TRBV11-1 to TRBJ2-5; 9 bases align to TRBD2. Germline trimming cut 5 bases from V and 3 bases from J; bases unmatched to any gene: 7. Germline CDR1 reads SGHAT; CDR2 reads FQDESV (reference sequence). The length of the CDR3 is 15 residues.

The count of this clone is one. The V call is TRBV27, the J call TRBJ2-1; 12 bases are a match to TRBD2. This CDR3 is built from 21 residues. The junction had 14 bases not matched to a gene; V was cut back by 2 bases and J by 0 bases. Germline V gives CDR1 MNHEY, CDR2 SMNVEV (reference sequence). The chain's CDR3 is CASSLSTSLAGGSSSYNEQFF. The CDR3 region has the DNA TGTGCCAGCAGTTTAAGTACGTCACTAGCGGGGGGCTCTTCCTCCTACAATGAGCAGTTCTTC.

The chain uses TRBV5-6 and TRBJ2-3; maybe TRBD1 (5 bases). The V end was cut by 3 bases, the J end by 5 bases, with 16 bases between. CDR3 length: 15 residues. Germline CDR1 and CDR2: SGHDT and YYEEEE. CDR3 protein: CASSSVTGLGDTQYF. The DNA of the CDR3 is TGTGCCAGCAGCTCCGTCACAGGCTTGGGAGATACGCAGTATTTT.

The chain employs TRBV15 and TRBJ2-7, with 11 nucleotides matching TRBD1. Germline CDR1 reads LNHNV; CDR2 reads YYDKDF (reference sequence). The CDR3 spans 16 residues. Germline trimming cut 1 base from V and 2 bases from J; bases unmatched to any gene: 4. CDR3 in DNA: TGTGCCACCAGCAGAGGTGGGACAGGGGGAACCTACGAGCAGTACTTC. The encoded protein is CATSRGGTGGTYEQYF.

This clone has more than one count but fewer than ten. The rearrangement joins TRBV5-6 to TRBJ2-1; unclear D gene. Trimming pared 7 bases from V and 3 bases from J, leaving 11 bases between. CDR1 is SGHDT, CDR2 YYEEEE, per germline. The length of the CDR3 is 13 residues. CDR3 amino acids: CASQTEDYNEQFF. In nucleotides, the CDR3 is TGTGCCAGCCAGACTGAAGACTACAATGAGCAGTTCTTC.

This clone has just one count. CDR3 nucleotides: TGTGCCAGCAGCTCCAGGCAGGGTTCGGGTTGGTACGAGCAGTACTTC. This encodes CASSSRQGSGWYEQYF. V gene TRBV14 combines with J gene TRBJ2-7; weak D call: TRBD1 (5 bases). Germline V CDR1 and CDR2: SGHDN, FVKESK. V was shortened by 5 bases and J by 4 bases, with 21 bases between the two germline ends. The CDR3 sequence is 16 residues long.

V usage is TRBV18 and J usage is TRBJ1-4, with D uncertain. Trimming removed 3 bases at V and 0 bases at J, with 5 bases between. The CDR3 consists of 14 residues. Germline V lookup: CDR1 KGHSH, CDR2 LQKENI. CDR3 nucleotide sequence: TGTGCCAGCTCACCCTTTGCAACTAATGAAAAACTGTTTTTT. Residues: CASSPFATNEKLFF.

The chain uses TRBV7-6 and TRBJ1-5; no firm D call. The CDR3 contains 15 residues. Trimming took off 4 bases at V and 3 bases at J, with 13 bases between the two ends. Germline lookup yields CDR1 SGHVS and CDR2 FNYEAQ. The CDR3 DNA reads as TGTGCCAGCAGCTCGGCAGTGGGCCTCAATCAGCCCCAGCATTTT. This encodes CASSSAVGLNQPQHF.